What follows describes a single T cell receptor (beta chain). The antigen is not known. The repertoire was sequenced with immunoSEQ multiplex PCR; TCRdb's copy has only in-frame clones and lacks some. The table lists around 67,000 clones, 81% of them singletons, with more than 1% in the top ten. V was cut by 5 bases and J by 2 bases, with 13 bases left in between. This CDR3 has 15 amino acids. Germline CDR1 reads MNHEY; CDR2 reads SVGAGI. The data stem from a study of vaccination effects on CD4 cells after COVID-19. Across the whole study: Post-vaccine sample collection fell at a median of 72 days after the second dose. Findings of the study overall: Cross-reactivity with common cold coronaviruses was shown by only 1 of 255 vaccine-induced clones in healthy vaccinees. Few convalescent patients were included, and no early post-infection timepoints were sampled.

Peptide-pool stimulation followed by sequencing identified expanded antigen-specific CD4+ clonotypes in the ViraFEST assay. Subsequent to less than eleven days of culture, CD4+ T cells were isolated. Participants were vaccinated with two doses of either the BNT162b2 or mRNA-1273 vaccine. V and J are TRBV6-5 and TRBJ1-5; perhaps TRBD1 as D (5 bases). Sample: CD4+ T cells from PBMCs cultured with HCoV-229E spike peptides, taken after COVID-19 vaccination. The receptor's source is a human donor who received a COVID-19 vaccine. The CDR3 region is CASSPAGGGNQPQHF. DNA of the CDR3: TGTGCCAGCAGTCCCGCGGGAGGGGGCAATCAGCCCCAGCATTTT.